What follows describes a single TCR beta chain. The data were taken from a study of T cell changes during pregnancy in multiple sclerosis. Germline V gene data show CDR1 as DFQATT and CDR2 as SNEGSKA (reference sequence). The CDR3 is 11 residues long. Clones were sequenced by immunoSEQ multiplex PCR, and TCRdb holds only the in-frame ones, with some missing. The sample holds some 100,000 clones; 90% to 95% are singletons and the top ten take about 1.3%. This TCR came from a female donor with multiple sclerosis, enrolled in a pregnancy study. The chain uses TRBV20-1 and TRBJ1-1; no clear D. Material: peripheral blood, obtained in the second trimester of pregnancy. The CDR3 DNA reads TGCAGCTCCGAAACTAACACTGAAGCTTTCTTT. It yields the protein CSSETNTEAFF.